This T cell receptor beta chain came from a study of T-cell reconstitution after alpha-beta-depleted transplantation in children. The J segment lost 3 bases and the V segment lost 1 base, leaving 13 bases of the junction unmatched. The germline gives CDR1 LGHNA, CDR2 YSLEER. CDR3 length: 19 amino acids. For TCRbeta, the library was prepared with unique molecular identifiers. TCRdb processed the PCR reads anew with MiXCR; each CDR3 protein has one entry. Of 500,000 or so distinct CDR3 sequences listed, about 33% are singletons. The clonotype comes from a human donor who donated a stem cell graft to a child with aplastic anemia. This sequence joins TRBV4-3 and TRBJ2-2, with TRBD2 identical over 8 bases. This sample comprised PBMCs from the stem cell graft donor, obtained from the stem cell graft. CDR3 region: CASSQGSLGAGGYTGELFF. In DNA form, the CDR3 reads TGCGCCAGCAGCCAAGGATCGCTCGGCGCGGGAGGTTACACCGGGGAGCTGTTTTTT.